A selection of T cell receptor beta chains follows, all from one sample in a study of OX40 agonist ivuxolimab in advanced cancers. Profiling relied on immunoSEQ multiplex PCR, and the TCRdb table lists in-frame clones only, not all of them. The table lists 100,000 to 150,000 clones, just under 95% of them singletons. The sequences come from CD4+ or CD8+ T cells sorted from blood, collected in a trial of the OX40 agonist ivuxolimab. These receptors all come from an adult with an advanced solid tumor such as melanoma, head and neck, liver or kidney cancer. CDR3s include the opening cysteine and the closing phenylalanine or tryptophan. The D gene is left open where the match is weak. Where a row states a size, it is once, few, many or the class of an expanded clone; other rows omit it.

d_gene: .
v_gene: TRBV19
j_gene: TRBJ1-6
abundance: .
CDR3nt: TGTGCCAGTAGTATAGATCTAGGGACGGATTATAATTCACCCCTCCACTTT
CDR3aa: CASSIDLGTDYNSPLHF

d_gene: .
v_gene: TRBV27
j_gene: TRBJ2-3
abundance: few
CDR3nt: TGTGCCAGCAGTCGGGATGTCGGTGATACGCAGTATTTT
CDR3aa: CASSRDVGDTQYF

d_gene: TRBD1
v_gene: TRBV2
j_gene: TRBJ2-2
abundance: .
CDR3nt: TGTGCCACCGCCGGGACAGGGACCACCGGGGAGCTGTTTTTT
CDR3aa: CATAGTGTTGELFF

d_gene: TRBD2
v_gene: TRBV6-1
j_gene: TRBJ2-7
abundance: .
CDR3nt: TGTGCCAGCAGTGATGTAGCGGGAGGGCCATATCACGAGCAGTACTTC
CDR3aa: CASSDVAGGPYHEQYF

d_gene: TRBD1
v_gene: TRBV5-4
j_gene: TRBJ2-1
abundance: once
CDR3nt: TGTGCCAGCAGCGGCCGGGACAGAGGAATCAATGAGCAGTTCTTC
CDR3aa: CASSGRDRGINEQFF

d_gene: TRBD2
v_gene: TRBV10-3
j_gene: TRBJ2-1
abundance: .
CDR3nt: TGTGCCATCAGTGGACTAGCGGGTCAATCCTACAATGAGCAGTTCTTC
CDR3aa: CAISGLAGQSYNEQFF

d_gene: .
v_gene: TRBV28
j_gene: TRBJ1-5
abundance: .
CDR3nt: TGTGCCAGCGTCCGGGTCGGCAATCAGCCCCAGCATTTT
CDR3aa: CASVRVGNQPQHF

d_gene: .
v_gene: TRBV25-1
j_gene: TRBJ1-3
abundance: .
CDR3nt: TGTGCCAGCAGTGCGGTCCAAAACACCATATATTTT
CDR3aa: CASSAVQNTIYF

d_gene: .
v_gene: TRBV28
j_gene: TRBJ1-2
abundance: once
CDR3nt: TGTGCCAGCAGAGAGGCCGGGGGGGTAATTAGAGGCTACACCTTC
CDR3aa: CASREAGGVIRGYTF

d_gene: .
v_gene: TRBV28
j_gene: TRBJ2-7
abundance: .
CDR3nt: TGTGCCAGCAGTTTAGAGACAGCATCCTACGAGCAGTACTTC
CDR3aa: CASSLETASYEQYF

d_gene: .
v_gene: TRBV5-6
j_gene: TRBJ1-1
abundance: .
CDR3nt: TGTGCCAGCAGCGGAGCGGGGTTAAACACTGAAGCTTTCTTT
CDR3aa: CASSGAGLNTEAFF

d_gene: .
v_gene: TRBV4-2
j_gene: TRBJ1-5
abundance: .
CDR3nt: TGTGCCGTGGGGGACATCAGCAATCAGCCCCAGCATTTT
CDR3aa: CAVGDISNQPQHF

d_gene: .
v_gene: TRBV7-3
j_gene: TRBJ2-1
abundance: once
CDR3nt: TGTGCCAGCAGCTTACAGGCGCGCGTTTTGGGCAATGAGCAGTTCTTC
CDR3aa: CASSLQARVLGNEQFF

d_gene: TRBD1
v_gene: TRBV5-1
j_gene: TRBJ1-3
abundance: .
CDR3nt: TGCGCCAGCAGTTGGGACAGGGGAAACACCATATATTTT
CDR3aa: CASSWDRGNTIYF

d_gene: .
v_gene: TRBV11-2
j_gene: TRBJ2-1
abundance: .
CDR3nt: TGTGCCAGCAGCTTGGAGGGCGCGGGGGAGCAGTTCTTC
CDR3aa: CASSLEGAGEQFF

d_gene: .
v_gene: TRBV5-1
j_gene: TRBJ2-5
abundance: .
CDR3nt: TGCGCCAGCAGCTTGGTATTGGGAGTTAGAGAGACCCAGTACTTC
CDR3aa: CASSLVLGVRETQYF

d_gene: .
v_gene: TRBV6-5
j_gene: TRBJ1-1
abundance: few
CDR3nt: TGTGCCAGCAGTTACTTTGGGGGAGGAGGCACTGAAGCTTTCTTT
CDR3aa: CASSYFGGGGTEAFF

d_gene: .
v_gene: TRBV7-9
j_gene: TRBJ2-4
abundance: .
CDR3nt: TGTGCCAGCAGCTTGCTGAGGGAAACCAAAAACATTCAGTACTTC
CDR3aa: CASSLLRETKNIQYF

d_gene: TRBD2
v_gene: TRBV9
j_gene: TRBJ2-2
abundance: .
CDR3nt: TGTGCCAGCAGCCCCCTCCCCGGGGCGGGAGGGTACACCGGGGAGCTGTTTTTT
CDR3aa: CASSPLPGAGGYTGELFF

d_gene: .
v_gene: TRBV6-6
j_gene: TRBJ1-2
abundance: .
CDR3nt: TGTGCCAGCACCCAGAGGGTCTATGGCTACACCTTC
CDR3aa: CASTQRVYGYTF

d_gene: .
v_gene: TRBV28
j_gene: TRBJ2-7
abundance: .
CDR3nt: TGTGCCAGCAGTTTAGGACCCGGGGGATACGAGCAGTACTTC
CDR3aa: CASSLGPGGYEQYF

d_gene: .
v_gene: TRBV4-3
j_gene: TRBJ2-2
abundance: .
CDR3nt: TGCGCCAGCAGCCGAGATCCGGACGCCGCGAACACCGGGGAGCTGTTTTTT
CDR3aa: CASSRDPDAANTGELFF

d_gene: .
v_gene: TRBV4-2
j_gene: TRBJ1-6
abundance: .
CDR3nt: TGTGCCAGCAGCCAAGATGACGTTTACTCCTATAATTCACCCCTCCACTTT
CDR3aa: CASSQDDVYSYNSPLHF

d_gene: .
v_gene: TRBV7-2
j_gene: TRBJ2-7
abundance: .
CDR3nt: TGTGCCAGCAGCTCGACTCTTTACTACGAGCAGTACTTC
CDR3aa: CASSSTLYYEQYF

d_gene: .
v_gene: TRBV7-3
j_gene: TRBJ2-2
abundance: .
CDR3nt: TGTGCCAGCAGCTACCGGGGGCTCAGAGGGGAGCTGTTTTTT
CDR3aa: CASSYRGLRGELFF

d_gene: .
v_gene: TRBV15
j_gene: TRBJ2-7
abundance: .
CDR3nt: TGTGCCACCAGCAGGCCCAGCCAGGGCACCTACGAGCAGTACTTC
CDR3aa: CATSRPSQGTYEQYF